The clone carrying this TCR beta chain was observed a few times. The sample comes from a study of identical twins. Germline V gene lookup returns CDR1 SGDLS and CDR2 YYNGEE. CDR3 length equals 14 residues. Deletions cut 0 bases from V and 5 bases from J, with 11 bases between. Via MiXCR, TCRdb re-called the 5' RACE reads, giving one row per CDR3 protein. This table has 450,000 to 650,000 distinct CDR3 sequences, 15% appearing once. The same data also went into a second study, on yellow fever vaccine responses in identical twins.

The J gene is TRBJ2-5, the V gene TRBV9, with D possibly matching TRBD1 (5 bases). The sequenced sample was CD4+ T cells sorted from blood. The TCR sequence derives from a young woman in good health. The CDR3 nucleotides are TGTGCCAGCAGCGTAGTTCCAGGGTCGGAGACCCAGTACTTC. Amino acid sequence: CASSVVPGSETQYF.